This TCR beta chain was identified in a study of blood T cell repertoires in COVID-19. Under the authors' procedure: Amplifying reference gene primers gave estimates of nucleated cell counts. TCRdb keeps only in-frame clones here, not all; method: immunoSEQ multiplex PCR. That table supplies the V and J calls and clone size; D and trimming were determined from the DNA. Here the sample spans 150,000 or so clones, 87% being singletons. V was trimmed by 7 bases and J by 2 bases, leaving 12 bases between them. The CDR3 loop spans 14 amino acids. Per the germline V gene, CDR1 is MNHEY and CDR2 is SVGAGI. People in the exposed group encountered a COVID-19 case within 2 weeks before entering the study.

Sequenced sample: PBMCs or T cells enriched from blood (not recorded which). This rearrangement joins TRBV6-5 to TRBJ1-5, with D possibly TRBD1 on 5 matching bases. The TCR originated in a woman in her 40s who had been exposed to COVID-19. The CDR3 loop is CASKSGGGNQPQHF. The CDR3 nucleotides read TGTGCCAGCAAATCCGGGGGTGGCAATCAGCCCCAGCATTTT.